What follows are 25 T cell receptor beta chains derived from one specimen sequenced in a study of metastatic and nonmetastatic thyroid tumors. Each patient went into thyroid surgery without having received any treatment. TCRdb re-called the PCR reads via MiXCR. There are about 4,000 clones in the sample; 20% to 25% occur only once, and 33% lies in the top ten. Sequenced sample: tumor tissue. The receptors shown here come from a male donor with papillary thyroid cancer or a benign thyroid nodule (not recorded which). Some clones in this sample may be carry-over from other donors' samples.

About this clone: A much larger clone lies a single base off, so this may be a read error. This CDR3 is CAWTTDEGGYTF. The CDR3, as DNA: TGTGCCTGGACAACGGACGAGGGGGGCTACACCTTC. This rearrangement joins TRBV30 to TRBJ1-2, with a possible D match to TRBD1 (5 bases). There are 12 residues in the CDR3. Per the germline V gene, CDR1 is GTSNPN and CDR2 is SVGIG (reference sequence). The V gene lost 4 bases and the J gene lost 8 bases, with 14 bases spanning the gap.

This clone turned up a few times. The rearrangement joins TRBV6-4 to TRBJ2-1; 14 nucleotides align to TRBD2. CDR1 and CDR2 (germline): MRHNA, SNTAGT. The CDR3 contains 14 residues. Trimming cost V 4 bases and J 9 bases; bases outside gene matches: 2. CDR3 DNA sequence: TGTGCCAGCAGTGGGACTAGCGGGAGGTTTGAGCAGTTCTTC. Translation gives CASSGTSGRFEQFF.

This chain uses TRBV11-3 with TRBJ1-5; the match to TRBD1 covers 10 bases. With 5 bases clipped from V and 2 bases from J, the junction kept 3 bases outside the gene matches. CDR3 length: 15 amino acids. Per the germline V gene, CDR1 is SGHNT and CDR2 is YENEEA. For the CDR3, the DNA is TGTGCCAGCAGCCTAGGGACAGGGGGCAATCAGCCCCAGCATTTT. The encoded protein is CASSLGTGGNQPQHF.

This clone was recorded a few times. A junction boundary mismatches the germline segment, possibly from a read error. The chain carries TRBV2 and TRBJ2-7; 7 positions agree with TRBD1. Germline V gene lookup returns CDR1 SNHLY and CDR2 FYNNEI. CDR3 length: 15 residues. This CDR3 is CASSTDRRDGDEHYF. CDR3 nucleotide sequence: TGTGCCAGCAGTACGGACAGGCGCGACGGGGACGAGCATTACTTC.

This clone was observed a handful of times. The rearrangement links TRBV6-4 to TRBJ2-7; no definite D call. Trimming pared 3 bases from V and 6 bases from J, leaving 9 bases between. This CDR3 has 12 residues. Germline lookup yields CDR1 MRHNA and CDR2 SNTAGT. CDR3 sequence reads: CASSEWLGEQYF. CDR3 sequence (DNA): TGTGCCAGCAGTGAATGGTTGGGCGAGCAGTACTTC.

There are many counts of this clone. The chain links TRBV5-6 to TRBJ2-7; 7 nucleotides agree with TRBD2. The V gene's germline CDR1 is SGHDT and CDR2 YYEEEE. V trimming: 3 bases; J trimming: 4 bases; junction bases outside the gene matches: 10. The CDR3 runs 15 residues. The CDR3 protein is CASSWGGGINYEQYF. CDR3 nucleotides: TGTGCCAGCAGCTGGGGGGGAGGGATAAATTACGAGCAGTACTTC.

Relative to its sample, this clone is medium-sized (0.01 to 0.1%). The V and J genes are TRBV10-3 and TRBJ1-2; D uncertain. Germline V gives CDR1 ENHRY, CDR2 SYGVKD. The CDR3 runs 12 residues. V gave up 5 bases and J gave up 6 bases, with 10 bases separating them. Written as DNA, the CDR3 is TGTGCCATCAGTCAGGCCGGGGATGGCTACACCTTC. Translation gives CAISQAGDGYTF.

Ten or more counts support this clone. This may arise from a read error, as a much more abundant clone is one base away. This chain connects TRBV27 to TRBJ1-2; D remains ambiguous. Germline V gene lookup returns CDR1 MNHEY and CDR2 SMNVEV (reference sequence). Between the trimmed V and J ends, which lost 5 bases and 7 bases, there was a span of 20 bases. This CDR3 spans 15 amino acids. The CDR3 protein is CASSQLVGNTCGYTF. CDR3 coding DNA: TGTGCCAGCAGTCAACTAGTGGGAAACACCTGTGGCTACACCTTC.

This clone showed up many times. This same CDR3 is encoded by further DNA sequences in the sample. The rearrangement links TRBV18 to TRBJ1-1; D gene ambiguous. Trimming pared 4 bases from V and 0 bases from J, leaving 9 bases between. The germline CDR1 and CDR2 sequences are KGHSH and LQKENI. The CDR3 consists of 14 residues. The CDR3 coding sequence is TGTGCCAGCTCACTAGACCGTTTGAACACTGAAGCTTTCTTT. This translates into CASSLDRLNTEAFF.

As regards this clone: At one boundary the junction diverges from the germline segment, which might be a read error. The sample has other DNA sequences that encode this CDR3 too. The chain carries TRBV7-2 and TRBJ2-1; 8 positions match TRBD2. This CDR3 region has 16 residues. Germline V lookup: CDR1 SGHTA, CDR2 FQGNSA. The CDR3 coding sequence is TGTGCCAGCAGCTTAGCGCCCAGCGGGAGATTGGCTGAGCAATTCTTC. Amino acids: CASSLAPSGRLAEQFF.

The J gene is TRBJ1-1, the V gene TRBV28; 7 bases fit TRBD1. Germline V gene sequence: CDR1 MDHEN, CDR2 SYDVKM. This CDR3 region has 15 residues. J lost 5 bases, V lost 5 bases, and 11 bases had no gene match. CDR3 residues: CASSPLDGTATEAFF. The CDR3 bases are TGTGCCAGCAGTCCATTAGATGGGACAGCGACTGAAGCTTTCTTT.

This clone is medium-sized by share. This chain joins TRBV9 and TRBJ2-7; 7 bases fit TRBD2. CDR1 and CDR2 from the germline V gene are SGDLS and YYNGEE. The CDR3 runs to 15 residues. V shed 0 bases, J shed 4 bases, and the junction held 7 bases outside the gene matches. The CDR3: CASSVDPSGVYEQYF. Here the CDR3 DNA reads TGTGCCAGCAGCGTAGACCCTAGCGGCGTTTACGAGCAGTACTTC. Combining the CDR3 with reference TRBV9 and TRBJ2-7 gives the whole variable domain DSGVTQTPKHLITATGQRVTLRCSPRSGDLSVYWYQQSLDQGLQFLIQYYNGEERAKGNILERFSAQQFPDLHSELNLSSLELGDSALYFCASSVDPSGVYEQYFGPGTRLTVT.

This clone was counted many times. Other nucleotide sequences in the sample specify the same CDR3. The V call is TRBV30, the J call TRBJ2-2; tentative D call: TRBD2 (5 bases). CDR3 length equals 14 residues. Per the germline V gene, CDR1 is GTSNPN and CDR2 is SVGIG (reference sequence). V was clipped by 3 bases and J by 4 bases, with 12 bases between them. CDR3 residues: CAWRVPRGTGELFF. Here the CDR3 DNA reads TGTGCCTGGAGGGTCCCTCGGGGCACCGGGGAGCTGTTTTTT.

This clone was counted a few times. The gene calls are TRBV28 and TRBJ2-7, with D perhaps matching TRBD2 (6 bases). Per the germline V gene, CDR1 is MDHEN and CDR2 is SYDVKM. The V end was cut by 4 bases, the J end by 5 bases, with 21 bases between. There are 16 residues in the CDR3. CDR3 sequence reads: CASSSPVRAGRNEQYF. CDR3 DNA sequence: TGTGCCAGCAGTTCCCCCGTCCGGGCGGGGAGGAACGAGCAGTACTTC.

This rearrangement joins TRBV28 to TRBJ1-2, with D tentatively TRBD1 (6 bases). The CDR3 consists of 13 residues. V was trimmed by 6 bases and J by 5 bases, leaving 13 bases between them. Germline V gene sequence: CDR1 MDHEN, CDR2 SYDVKM. The CDR3, as DNA: TGTGCCAGCAGCCTACAGGGCGCGTATGGCTACACCTTC. Amino acid sequence: CASSLQGAYGYTF.

V usage is TRBV4-1 and J usage is TRBJ2-2; D perhaps matches TRBD1 (5 bases). This CDR3 spans 15 amino acids. In germline, CDR1 is MGHRA, CDR2 YSYEKL. The germline V and J ends were trimmed by 5 bases and 0 bases, with 10 bases remaining between them. CDR3 protein: CASSDDSANTGELFF. In DNA form, the CDR3 reads TGCGCCAGCAGCGACGACAGCGCGAACACCGGGGAGCTGTTTTTT.

This clone was recorded many times. V gene TRBV9 combines with J gene TRBJ2-1; 8 positions match TRBD2. Germline CDR1 and CDR2: SGDLS and YYNGEE. This CDR3 has 15 residues. With V trimmed by 5 bases and J by 9 bases, 13 bases remained unmatched. This chain's CDR3 is CASSGERERAGEQFF. The CDR3 region has the DNA TGTGCCAGCAGTGGCGAGCGGGAGAGGGCAGGTGAGCAGTTCTTC.

This clone has a count of ten or more. The CDR3 DNA is TGTGCCAGCAGCACCCAGGGGTCCGGCACTGAAGCTTTCTTT. It specifies CASSTQGSGTEAFF. The chain joins TRBV25-1 to TRBJ1-1, with D possibly TRBD1 on 6 matching bases. Germline CDR1 MGHDK, CDR2 SYGVNS. Trimming took 6 bases from V and 4 from J, leaving 15 bases between them. The CDR3 covers 14 residues.

This clone turned up a few times. V usage is TRBV6-1 and J usage is TRBJ1-1; perhaps TRBD1 as D (6 bases). Trimming stripped 5 bases from V and 10 bases from J, with 17 bases between. This CDR3 spans 13 amino acids. From germline, CDR1 is MNHNS and CDR2 SASEGT. The CDR3 loop reads CASSWAGGQGAFF. The CDR3 DNA sequence: TGTGCCAGCAGTTGGGCGGGGGGCCAGGGAGCTTTCTTT.

Concerning this clone: One junction end does not reproduce the germline sequence, and a read error may be involved. This sequence joins TRBV15 and TRBJ1-5; D is ambiguous. Germline CDR1 LNHNV, CDR2 YYDKDF (reference sequence). CDR3 length: 14 amino acids. CDR3 DNA: TGCGCCACCAGCTTTGAGGTTAGCAATCAGCCCCAGCATTTT. Translated, it gives CATSFEVSNQPQHF.

At least ten counts were recorded for this clone. V and J are TRBV6-5 and TRBJ1-6; no definite D call. The CDR3 extends over 15 amino acids. V dropped 0 bases and J dropped 5 bases, with 8 bases sitting between them. The germline gives CDR1 MNHEY, CDR2 SVGAGI. As DNA, the CDR3 is TGTGCCAGCAGTTACTCTGACCGGGATAATTCACCCCTCCACTTT. It encodes CASSYSDRDNSPLHF.

This clone is medium-sized by share. The rearrangement links TRBV12-3 or TRBV12-4 to TRBJ2-1; 10 nucleotides line up with TRBD2. V trimming: 8 bases; J trimming: 4 bases; junction bases outside the gene matches: 5. The CDR3 consists of 14 residues. The CDR3 region is CASAGTSVYNEQFF. The CDR3 DNA sequence: TGTGCCAGCGCCGGGACTAGCGTGTACAATGAGCAGTTCTTC.

The rearrangement links TRBV6-1 to TRBJ2-1; no firm D call. CDR3 length equals 14 residues. CDR1 is MNHNS, CDR2 SASEGT, per germline. The V end lost 8 bases, the J end lost 4 bases, and 15 bases lay between the germline ends. CDR3 nucleotides: TGTGCCAGCGGGTCGGGTGCCCTATACAATGAGCAGTTCTTC. Its translation is CASGSGALYNEQFF.

The chain links TRBV12-3 or TRBV12-4 to TRBJ2-7; 11 nucleotides line up with TRBD1. This CDR3 is built from 15 residues. V was pared by 6 bases and J by 4 bases, with 8 bases of the junction left unmatched. The CDR3 DNA follows: TGTGCCAGCAGCCGCGCAGGACAGGGGGCGTACGAGCAGTACTTC. Translated: CASSRAGQGAYEQYF.

This clone is termed large. The V gene is TRBV27, the J gene TRBJ2-7; a possible D gene is TRBD2 (6 bases). V lost 8 bases to trimming and J lost 6 bases, with 17 bases between them. CDR1 is MNHEY and CDR2 is SMNVEV in the germline V gene (reference sequence). The CDR3 is 13 amino acids. The CDR3 DNA is TGTGCCAGCTCCCGTGGTGGAGGGGCCGAGCAGTACTTC. Translated, it gives CASSRGGGAEQYF.